These 10 T cell receptor beta chains were all obtained from the same sample, sequenced in a study of blood T cell repertoires in COVID-19. Clones were read by immunoSEQ multiplex PCR, and TCRdb kept only the in-frame ones, dropping some. The data contain some 49,000 clones, 81% of them singletons. Sequencing was carried out using peripheral blood. These receptors all stem from a woman older than 75 with COVID-19, enrolled during active disease.

The chain is built from TRBV28 and TRBJ2-7; D possibly corresponds to TRBD2 (6 bases). This CDR3 contains 13 residues. CDR1 and CDR2 (germline): MDHEN, SYDVKM. Trimming removed 3 bases from V and 7 bases from J, with 13 bases in between. In nucleotides, the CDR3 is TGTGCCAGCAGTTTTAGCGGCCGTGGGGAGCAGTACTTC. Translation gives CASSFSGRGEQYF.

V usage is TRBV9 and J usage is TRBJ2-1; perhaps TRBD2 as D (6 bases). The germline gives CDR1 SGDLS, CDR2 YYNGEE. The CDR3 is 15 amino acids. The V and J ends lost 2 bases and 6 bases respectively, with 15 bases between them. The CDR3 is CASSVAGRTSNEQFF. CDR3 in DNA: TGTGCCAGCAGCGTCGCCGGGAGAACTTCCAATGAGCAGTTCTTC.

Here the CDR3 DNA reads TGTGCCAGTAGTCTACTAGCGGGAGTTACAGATACGCAGTATTTT. Translation: CASSLLAGVTDTQYF. V gene TRBV19 combines with J gene TRBJ2-3; TRBD2 matches at 11 bases. The length of the CDR3 is 15 residues. Germline V gives CDR1 LNHDA, CDR2 SQIVND (reference sequence). Germline trimming cut 5 bases from V and 3 bases from J; bases unmatched to any gene: 4.

The V and J genes are TRBV19 and TRBJ2-7; 11 nucleotides agree with TRBD2. The trim removed 11 bases at V and 2 bases at J, leaving 8 bases unmatched. CDR1 is LNHDA, CDR2 SQIVND, per germline (reference sequence). The CDR3 spans 14 residues. The CDR3: CAVSGTSGPYEQYF. DNA of the CDR3: TGTGCCGTATCCGGGACTAGCGGTCCCTACGAGCAGTACTTC.

The V gene is TRBV19, the J gene TRBJ1-6; maybe TRBD1 (6 bases). The CDR3 is 14 residues long. Trimming took off 9 bases at V and 7 bases at J, with 16 bases between the two ends. The germline V gene has CDR1 LNHDA and CDR2 SQIVND (reference sequence). Written as DNA, the CDR3 is TGTGCCAGCACTTCGGACAGACGAAATTCACCCCTCCACTTT. Amino acid sequence: CASTSDRRNSPLHF. The full variable domain, with the rest looked up from reference TRBV19 and TRBJ1-6, is DGGITQSPKYLFRKEGQNVTLSCEQNLNHDAMYWYRQDPGQGLRLIYYSQIVNDFQKGDIAEGYSVSREKKESFPLTVTSAQKNPTAFYLCASTSDRRNSPLHFGNGTRLTVT.

V usage is TRBV4-2 and J usage is TRBJ2-2; D is ambiguous. Per germline, CDR1 LGHNA and CDR2 YNFKEQ. The CDR3 extends over 18 amino acids. V was cut by 3 bases and J by 6 bases, with 23 bases left in between. The CDR3 nucleotides are TGTGCCAGCAGCCATCTTGGTGGCGGTACCCTCCCTTCCGGGGAGCTGTTTTTT. It is translated as CASSHLGGGTLPSGELFF.

V usage is TRBV6-6 and J usage is TRBJ1-3; possible D gene TRBD1, 5 bases. The germline V gene has CDR1 MNHNY and CDR2 SVGAGI (reference sequence). V was clipped by 6 bases and J by 0 bases, with 12 bases between them. This CDR3 contains 15 residues. The CDR3, as DNA: TGTGCCAGCAGCAGCGGGGGTGGCTCTGGAAACACCATATATTTT. This codes for CASSSGGGSGNTIYF.

V is TRBV5-1 and J is TRBJ2-3; perhaps TRBD1 as D (6 bases). The CDR3 loop spans 14 amino acids. V was clipped by 4 bases and J by 2 bases, with 11 bases between them. Germline V CDR1 and CDR2: SGHRS, YFSETQ. The CDR3 region is CASSKGQNTDTQYF. DNA for the CDR3: TGCGCCAGCAGCAAGGGACAAAACACAGATACGCAGTATTTT.

As regards this clone: This specimen includes other DNA sequences encoding the same CDR3. In DNA form, the CDR3 reads TGTGCCAGCAGCACCCGACAGGTTGGGGAGACCCAGTACTTC. It codes for CASSTRQVGETQYF. The rearrangement uses TRBV3-1 (or the pseudogene TRBV3-2) and TRBJ2-5; D might be TRBD1 (6 bases). This CDR3 contains 14 residues. The germline V and J ends were trimmed by 5 bases and 5 bases, with 15 bases remaining between them. Germline CDR1 and CDR2: LGHDT and YNNKEL (reference sequence).

This clone appeared once. The rearrangement links TRBV5-1 to TRBJ1-1, with D tentatively TRBD1 (6 bases). Germline V gene data show CDR1 as SGHRS and CDR2 as YFSETQ. V shed 5 bases and J shed 0 bases, with 8 bases lying between them. This CDR3 has 13 residues. The CDR3 sequence is CASRDSMNTEAFF. Here the CDR3 DNA reads TGCGCCAGCAGGGACAGTATGAACACTGAAGCTTTCTTT.